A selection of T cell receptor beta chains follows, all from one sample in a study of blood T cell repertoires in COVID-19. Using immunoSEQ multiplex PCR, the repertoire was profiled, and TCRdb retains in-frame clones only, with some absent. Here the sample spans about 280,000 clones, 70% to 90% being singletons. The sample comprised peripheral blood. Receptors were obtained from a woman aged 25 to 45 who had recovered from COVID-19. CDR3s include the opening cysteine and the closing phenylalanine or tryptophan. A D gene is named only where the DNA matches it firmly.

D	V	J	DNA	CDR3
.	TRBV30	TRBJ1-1	TGTGCCTGGAGTGTTACCCGAGACACTGAAGCTTTCTTT	CAWSVTRDTEAFF
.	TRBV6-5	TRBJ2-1	TGTGCCAGCTCCAGGGGCTCCTACAATGAGCAGTTCTTC	CASSRGSYNEQFF
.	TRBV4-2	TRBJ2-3	TGTGCCAGCAGCCTGGGACATCCGAGATGTGATACGCAGTATTTT	CASSLGHPRCDTQYF
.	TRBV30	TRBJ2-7	TGTGCCTGGAGTGGACAGGGAGGCTACGAGCAGTACTTC	CAWSGQGGYEQYF
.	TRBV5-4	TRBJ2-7	TGTGCCAGCAACCGGGGAGAAGGCGAGCAGTACTTC	CASNRGEGEQYF
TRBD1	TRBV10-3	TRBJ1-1	TGTGCCATCAGTGAGTCTACCATCGGACAGGGGGCGGTTGGGGGGAGCACTGAAGCTTTCTTT	CAISESTIGQGAVGGSTEAFF
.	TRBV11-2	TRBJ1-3	TGTGCCAGCAAGGGGCGGGGGCGACTTGGAAACACCATATATTTT	CASKGRGRLGNTIYF
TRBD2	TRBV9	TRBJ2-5	TGTGCCAGCAGCCCACAGCTAGCGGGAGGGGTAGAGACCCAGTACTTC	CASSPQLAGGVETQYF
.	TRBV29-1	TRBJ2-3	TGCAGCGGGCTGGCTTATACAGATACGCAGTATTTT	CSGLAYTDTQYF
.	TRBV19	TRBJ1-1	TGTGCCAGTAGTATATCCAGGGGTTGGGAAACTGAAGCTTTCTTT	CASSISRGWETEAFF
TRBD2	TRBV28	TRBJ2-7	TGTGCCAGCAGTTTACTACTGGGGGGGTCAGGCTCAAACTACGAGCAGTACTTC	CASSLLLGGSGSNYEQYF
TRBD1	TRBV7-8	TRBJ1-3	TGTGCCAGCAGCTCGACAGGGTCTGGAAACACCATATATTTT	CASSSTGSGNTIYF